The following is a T cell receptor beta chain sequence with its context. Its specificity is not known. Documented time point: persistent/refractory GD, antithyroid drugs over 5 years with positive TRAb. PBMC RNA served as the TCR library source. The patients were enrolled through endocrinology in Xi'an, China. V was trimmed by 2 bases and J by 6 bases, leaving 16 bases between them. There are 15 residues in the CDR3. The germline V gene has CDR1 SGHAT and CDR2 FQNNGV. The data belong to a study of regulatory T cells in long-lasting Graves disease. Study-level points and caveats: Persistent disease samples used TRBV28, TRBJ1-2 and TRBJ2-5 preferentially.

Both iRepertoire HTBI primers and Arm-PCR of CDR3 regions were used to build the TCR beta libraries. TCRdb reanalysed the multiplex PCR reads using MiXCR and keeps one entry per CDR3 protein. This sample has hundreds of thousands of distinct CDR3 sequences, with around 30% found just once. This sequence originates from a female donor with Graves disease. This chain uses TRBV11-2 with TRBJ1-2, with no clear D. Here the sequenced sample was peripheral blood mononuclear cells (PBMCs), taken when the disease was refractory, from a patient treated with antithyroid drugs. The CDR3 protein is CASSLLFAGQNGYTF. Here the CDR3 DNA reads TGTGCCAGCAGCTTACTATTTGCAGGTCAAAATGGCTACACCTTC.